Each of the 14 T cell receptor beta chains below was sequenced from the same sample in a study of blood T cells in healthy people across ages. A second PCR, run for roughly 7 to 12 cycles, used a sample-barcoded 5' primer plus a J-beta primer mix. TCRdb re-analysed the 5' RACE reads in MiXCR, keeping a single row per CDR3 protein. The repertoire consists of about 1.7 million distinct CDR3 sequences, with 28% occurring once and the leading ten covering approximately 7.7%. The specimen sequenced was blood. The receptors here all came from a woman in her twenties or thirties in good health.

This chain links TRBV27 with TRBJ2-1; 9 bases are a match to TRBD1. The CDR3 is made up of 21 amino acids. Germline CDR1 and CDR2: MNHEY and SMNVEV (reference sequence). The V and J ends lost 4 bases and 4 bases, in that order; junction bases with no gene match: 23. The CDR3 region is CASSSGPGQGGGSRYYNEQFF. CDR3 nucleotide sequence: TGTGCCAGCAGTTCTGGGCCGGGACAGGGTGGAGGATCCCGATATTACAATGAGCAGTTCTTC.

This clonotype was counted between two and nine times. This rearrangement joins TRBV10-1 to TRBJ1-5, with TRBD1 matching over 11 bases. The CDR3 is 14 amino acids. J gave up 6 bases and V 8 bases, and 6 bases lay outside the gene matches. Germline V gene sequence: CDR1 WNHNN, CDR2 SYGVQD (reference sequence). The CDR3 loop reads CASYRDRGSQPQHF. The CDR3 DNA sequence: TGCGCCAGCTATCGGGACAGGGGGAGTCAGCCCCAGCATTTT.

The chain carries TRBV6-1 and TRBJ2-1, with a weak D call TRBD1 (6 bases). CDR1 and CDR2 from the germline V gene are MNHNS and SASEGT. The V gene lost 7 bases and the J gene lost 2 bases, with 18 bases spanning the gap. The CDR3 consists of 16 residues. The CDR3 coding sequence is TGTGCCAGCACAGCGTTAGGGGGTGTAGCCTACAATGAGCAGTTCTTC. Translating it yields CASTALGGVAYNEQFF.

V and J are TRBV25-1 and TRBJ1-2; D perhaps matches TRBD1 (5 bases). Germline CDR1 is MGHDK and CDR2 is SYGVNS. The V end lost 1 base, the J end lost 9 bases, and 18 bases lay between the germline ends. This CDR3 spans 15 amino acids. The chain's CDR3 is CASSEFGAGALRYTF. The CDR3 DNA reads as TGTGCCAGCAGTGAATTTGGGGCAGGAGCACTTCGCTACACCTTC.

This chain's CDR3 is CASSLIRFRSLNTEAFF. DNA of the CDR3: TGTGCCAGCAGCTTGATCCGTTTTCGCAGTTTGAACACTGAAGCTTTCTTT. The chain employs TRBV5-5 and TRBJ1-1; no firm D call. Germline values: CDR1 SGHKS, CDR2 YYEKEE (reference sequence). This CDR3 comprises 17 residues. The V gene lost 1 base and the J gene lost 0 bases, with 16 bases spanning the gap.

This clonotype has more than one count but fewer than ten. This rearrangement joins TRBV6-1 to TRBJ2-1; 8 bases fit TRBD1. The length of the CDR3 is 13 residues. CDR1 MNHNS and CDR2 SASEGT come from the germline V gene. Trimming removed 6 bases from V and 12 bases from J; junction bases left unmatched: 10. The CDR3 DNA sequence: TGTGCCAGCAGCAGACAGGGGAGTAGGGTGCAGTTCTTC. It translates to CASSRQGSRVQFF.

With respect to this clonotype: A read error may explain this, as a much larger clone is one base away. V and J are TRBV29-1 and TRBJ1-2; tentative D call: TRBD1 (5 bases). Germline V gene lookup returns CDR1 SQVTM and CDR2 ANQGSEA. CDR3 length equals 12 residues. CDR3 nucleotide sequence: TGCAGTGGGGGAGAAGCTATCTATGGCTACACCTTC. As protein: CSGGEAIYGYTF.

The chain carries TRBV28 and TRBJ1-5, with D unresolved. V lost 3 bases, J lost 9 bases, and 15 bases lay in between. Per germline, CDR1 MDHEN and CDR2 SYDVKM. There are 14 residues in the CDR3. The CDR3 DNA sequence: TGTGCCAGCAGTTTGGAAGGGCTCGTTCGGCCCCAGCATTTT. Amino acid sequence: CASSLEGLVRPQHF.

The chain has TRBV29-1 and TRBJ1-1; D remains unclear. The CDR3 runs 13 residues. The germline CDR1 and CDR2 sequences are SQVTM and ANQGSEA. Trimming left V 6 bases short and J 6 bases short, with 17 bases between. This CDR3 reads CSVEMSGGAEAFF. The CDR3 region has the DNA TGCAGCGTGGAAATGTCCGGTGGCGCTGAAGCTTTCTTT.

This clonotype turned up a few times. This sequence joins TRBV28 and TRBJ2-5, with TRBD2 matching over 8 bases. CDR3 size: 16 residues. Trimming took 6 bases from V and 2 from J; bases not matched to a gene: 11. CDR1 is MDHEN, CDR2 SYDVKM, per germline. The chain's CDR3 is CASSPTAGGGQETQYF. CDR3 coding DNA: TGTGCCAGCAGCCCAACGGCGGGGGGCGGTCAAGAGACCCAGTACTTC.

This clonotype occurred many times. The chain combines TRBV6-6 with TRBJ2-5, with D possibly TRBD2 on 5 matching bases. Germline V gives CDR1 MNHNY, CDR2 SVGAGI (reference sequence). V was pared by 2 bases and J by 5 bases, with 12 bases between. CDR3 length: 14 amino acids. The CDR3 sequence: CASSYEGFGETQYF. CDR3 nucleotide sequence: TGTGCCAGCAGTTACGAGGGATTTGGGGAGACCCAGTACTTC.

This clonotype came up a few times. CDR3 DNA: TGTGCCAGCAGTCCGTCGGCCGCATATGGCTACACCTTC. Amino acids: CASSPSAAYGYTF. The J gene is TRBJ1-2, the V gene TRBV6-6, with unresolved D. V lost 5 bases to trimming and J lost 5 bases, with 12 bases between them. In germline, CDR1 is MNHNY, CDR2 SVGAGI (reference sequence). The CDR3 is 13 residues long.

V gene TRBV29-1 combines with J gene TRBJ1-4; the D gene is possibly TRBD1 (5 bases). This CDR3 contains 12 residues. V lost 7 bases and J lost 5, with 11 bases in between. CDR1 is SQVTM and CDR2 is ANQGSEA in the germline V gene. This chain's CDR3 is CSGSGQNEKLFF. In DNA, the CDR3 is TGCAGCGGGTCAGGGCAGAATGAAAAACTGTTTTTT.

This clonotype has only a few counts. At one of its ends the junction is not consistent with the germline gene, which may arise from a read error. The chain has TRBV18 and TRBJ2-3, with a weak D call TRBD1 (5 bases). The CDR3 has 14 amino acids. Germline V gene data show CDR1 as KGHSH and CDR2 as LQKENI. CDR3 in amino acids: CASSLSSGADAQYF. The CDR3 DNA sequence: TGTGCCAGCTCCCTAAGTAGTGGGGCAGATGCGCAGTATTTT.